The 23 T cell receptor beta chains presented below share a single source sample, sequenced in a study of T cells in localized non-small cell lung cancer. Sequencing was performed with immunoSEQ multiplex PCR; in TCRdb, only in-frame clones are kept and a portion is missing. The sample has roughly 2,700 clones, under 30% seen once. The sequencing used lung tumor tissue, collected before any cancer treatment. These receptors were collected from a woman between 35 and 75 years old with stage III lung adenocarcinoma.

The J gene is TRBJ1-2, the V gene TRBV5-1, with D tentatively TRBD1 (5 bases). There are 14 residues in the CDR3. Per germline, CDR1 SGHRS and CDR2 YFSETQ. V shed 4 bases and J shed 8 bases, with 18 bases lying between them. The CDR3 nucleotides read TGCGCCAGCAGCCCGGGGCGCCTCCTTGAGGGCTACACCTTC. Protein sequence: CASSPGRLLEGYTF.

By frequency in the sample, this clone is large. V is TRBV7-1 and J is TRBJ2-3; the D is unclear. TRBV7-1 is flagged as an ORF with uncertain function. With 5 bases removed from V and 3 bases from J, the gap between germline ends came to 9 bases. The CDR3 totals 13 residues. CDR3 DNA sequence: TGTGCCAGCAGCCTTGTAACGACAGATACGCAGTATTTT. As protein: CASSLVTTDTQYF.

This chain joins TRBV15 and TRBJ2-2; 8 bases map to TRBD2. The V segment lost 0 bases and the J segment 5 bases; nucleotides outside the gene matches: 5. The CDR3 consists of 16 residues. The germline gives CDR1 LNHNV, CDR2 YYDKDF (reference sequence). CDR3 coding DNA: TGTGCCACCAGCAGAGACCCGGGAGGGAGGACCGGGGAGCTGTTTTTT. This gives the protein CATSRDPGGRTGELFF. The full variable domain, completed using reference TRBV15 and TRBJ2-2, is DAMVIQNPRYQVTQFGKPVTLSCSQTLNHNVMYWYQQKSSQAPKLLFHYYDKDFNNEADTPDNFQSRRPNTSFCFLDIRSPGLGDTAMYLCATSRDPGGRTGELFFGEGSRLTVL.

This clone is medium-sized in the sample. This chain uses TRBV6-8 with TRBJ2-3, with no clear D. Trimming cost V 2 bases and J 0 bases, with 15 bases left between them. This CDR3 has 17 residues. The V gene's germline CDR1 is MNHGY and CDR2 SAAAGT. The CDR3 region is CASSYTASLGSTDTQYF. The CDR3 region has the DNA TGTGCCAGCAGTTACACCGCGTCCCTGGGGAGCACAGATACGCAGTATTTT.

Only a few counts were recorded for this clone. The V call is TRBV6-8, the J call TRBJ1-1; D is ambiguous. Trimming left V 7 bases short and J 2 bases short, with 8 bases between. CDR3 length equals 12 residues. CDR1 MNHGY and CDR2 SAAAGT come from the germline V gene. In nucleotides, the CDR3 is TGTGCCAGCACGAGGGTTAACACTGAAGCTTTCTTT. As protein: CASTRVNTEAFF.

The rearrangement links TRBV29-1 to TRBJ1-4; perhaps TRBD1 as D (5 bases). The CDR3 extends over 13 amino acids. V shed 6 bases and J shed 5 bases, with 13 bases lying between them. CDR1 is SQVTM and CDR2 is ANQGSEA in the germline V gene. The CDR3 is CSVLQALNEKLFF. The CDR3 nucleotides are TGCAGCGTCCTACAGGCCTTAAATGAAAAACTGTTTTTT.

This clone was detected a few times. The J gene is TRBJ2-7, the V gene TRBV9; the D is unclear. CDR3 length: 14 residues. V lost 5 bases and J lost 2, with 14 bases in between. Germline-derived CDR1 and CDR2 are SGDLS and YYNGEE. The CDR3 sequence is CASSVSQPPYEQYF. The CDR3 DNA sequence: TGTGCCAGCAGTGTAAGTCAGCCGCCCTACGAGCAGTACTTC.

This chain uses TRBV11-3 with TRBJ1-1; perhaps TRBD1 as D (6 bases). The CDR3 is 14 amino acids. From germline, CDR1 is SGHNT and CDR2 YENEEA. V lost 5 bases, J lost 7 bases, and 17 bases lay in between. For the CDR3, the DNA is TGTGCCAGCAGCCAGACCCGGACAGTCGGTGAAGCTTTCTTT. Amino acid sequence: CASSQTRTVGEAFF.

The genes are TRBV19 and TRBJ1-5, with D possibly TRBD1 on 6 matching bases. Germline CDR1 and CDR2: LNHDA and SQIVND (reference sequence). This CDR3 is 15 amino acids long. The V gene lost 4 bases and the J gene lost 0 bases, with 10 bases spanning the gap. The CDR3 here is CASSRAGDSNQPQHF. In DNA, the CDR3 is TGTGCCAGTAGTAGGGCAGGGGATAGCAATCAGCCCCAGCATTTT.

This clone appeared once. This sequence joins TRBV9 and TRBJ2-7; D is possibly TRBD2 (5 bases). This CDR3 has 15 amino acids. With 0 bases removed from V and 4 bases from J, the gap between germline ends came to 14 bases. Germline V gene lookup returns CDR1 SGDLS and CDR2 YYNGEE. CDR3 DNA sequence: TGTGCCAGCAGCGTAGACGGCGGGCGAAATTACGAGCAGTACTTC. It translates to CASSVDGGRNYEQYF.

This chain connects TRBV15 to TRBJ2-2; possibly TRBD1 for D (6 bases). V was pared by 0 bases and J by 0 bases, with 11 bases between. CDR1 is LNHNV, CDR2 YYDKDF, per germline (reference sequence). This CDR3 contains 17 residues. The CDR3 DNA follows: TGTGCCACCAGCAGAGATTGGGACACTGCGAACACCGGGGAGCTGTTTTTT. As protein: CATSRDWDTANTGELFF.

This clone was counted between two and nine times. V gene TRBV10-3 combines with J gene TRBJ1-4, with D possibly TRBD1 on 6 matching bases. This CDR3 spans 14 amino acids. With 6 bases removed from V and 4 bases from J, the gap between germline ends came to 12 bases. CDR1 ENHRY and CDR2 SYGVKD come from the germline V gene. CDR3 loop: CAISPRGDNEKLFF. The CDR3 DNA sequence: TGTGCCATCAGCCCAAGGGGGGATAATGAAAAACTGTTTTTT.

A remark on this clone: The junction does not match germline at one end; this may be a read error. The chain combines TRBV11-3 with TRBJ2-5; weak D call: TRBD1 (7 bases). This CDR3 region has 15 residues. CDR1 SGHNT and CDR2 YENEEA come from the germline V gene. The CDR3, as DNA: TGTGCTAGCAGCTCACAGGGGACTCCGCCGGAGACCCAGTACTTC. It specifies CASSSQGTPPETQYF.

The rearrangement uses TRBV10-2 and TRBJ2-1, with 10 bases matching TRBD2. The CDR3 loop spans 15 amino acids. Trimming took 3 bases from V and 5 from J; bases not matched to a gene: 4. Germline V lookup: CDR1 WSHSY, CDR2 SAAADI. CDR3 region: CASSEGAGGNNEQFF. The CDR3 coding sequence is TGCGCCAGCAGTGAAGGAGCGGGGGGGAACAATGAGCAGTTCTTC.

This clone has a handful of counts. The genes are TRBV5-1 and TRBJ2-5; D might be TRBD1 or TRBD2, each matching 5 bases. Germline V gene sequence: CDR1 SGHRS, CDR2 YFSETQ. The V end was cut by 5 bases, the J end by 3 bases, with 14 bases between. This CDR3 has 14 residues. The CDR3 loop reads CASRAGAREETQYF. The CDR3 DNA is TGCGCCAGCAGAGCCGGGGCTAGAGAAGAGACCCAGTACTTC.

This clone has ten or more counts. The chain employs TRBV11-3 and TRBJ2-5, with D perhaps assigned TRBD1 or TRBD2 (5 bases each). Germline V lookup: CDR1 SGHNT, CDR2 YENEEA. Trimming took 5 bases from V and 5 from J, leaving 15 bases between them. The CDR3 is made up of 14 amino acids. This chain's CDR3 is CASSARDPGETQYF. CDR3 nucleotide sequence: TGTGCCAGCAGCGCCCGGGACCCGGGGGAGACCCAGTACTTC.

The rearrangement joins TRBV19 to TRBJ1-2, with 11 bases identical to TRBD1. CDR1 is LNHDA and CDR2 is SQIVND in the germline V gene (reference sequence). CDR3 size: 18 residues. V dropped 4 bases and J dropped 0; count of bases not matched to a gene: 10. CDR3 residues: CASSTGRDRGAPNYGYTF. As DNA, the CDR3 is TGTGCCAGTAGTACAGGGAGGGACAGGGGGGCCCCTAACTATGGCTACACCTTC.

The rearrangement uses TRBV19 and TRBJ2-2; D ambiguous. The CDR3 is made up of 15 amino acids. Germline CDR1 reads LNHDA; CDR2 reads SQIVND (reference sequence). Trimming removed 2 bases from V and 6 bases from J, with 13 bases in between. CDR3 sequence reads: CASSISMTLAGELFF. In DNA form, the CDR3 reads TGTGCCAGTAGTATAAGTATGACATTGGCCGGGGAGCTGTTTTTT.

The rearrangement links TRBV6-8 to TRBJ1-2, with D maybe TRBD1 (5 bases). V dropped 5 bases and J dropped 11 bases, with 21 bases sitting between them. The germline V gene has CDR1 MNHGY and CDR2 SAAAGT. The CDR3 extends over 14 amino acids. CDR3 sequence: CASSKTGTAWVYTF. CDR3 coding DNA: TGTGCCAGCAGTAAAACCGGGACGGCGTGGGTATACACCTTC.

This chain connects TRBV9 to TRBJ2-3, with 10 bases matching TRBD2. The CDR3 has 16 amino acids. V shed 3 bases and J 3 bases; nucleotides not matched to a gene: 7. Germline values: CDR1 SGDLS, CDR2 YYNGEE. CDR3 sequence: CASSGLGSGGTDTQYF. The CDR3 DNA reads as TGTGCCAGCAGCGGACTAGGTAGCGGGGGGACAGATACGCAGTATTTT.

Here the CDR3 reads CASSSTGTNTEAFF. CDR3 bases: TGCGCCAGCAGCAGTACAGGAACTAACACTGAAGCTTTCTTT. The chain joins TRBV5-1 to TRBJ1-1, with D possibly TRBD1 on 5 matching bases. The germline V gene has CDR1 SGHRS and CDR2 YFSETQ. The CDR3 extends over 14 amino acids. Trimming shortened V by 4 bases and J by 2 bases, and 12 bases separated the two germline ends.

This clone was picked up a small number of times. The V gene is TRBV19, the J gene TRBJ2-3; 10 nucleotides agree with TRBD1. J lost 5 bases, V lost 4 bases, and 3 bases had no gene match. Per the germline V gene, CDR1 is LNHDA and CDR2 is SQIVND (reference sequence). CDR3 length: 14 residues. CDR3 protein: CASSSRDRGDTQYF. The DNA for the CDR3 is TGTGCCAGTAGTAGCCGGGACAGGGGAGATACGCAGTATTTT. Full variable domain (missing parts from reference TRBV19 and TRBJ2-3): DGGITQSPKYLFRKEGQNVTLSCEQNLNHDAMYWYRQDPGQGLRLIYYSQIVNDFQKGDIAEGYSVSREKKESFPLTVTSAQKNPTAFYLCASSSRDRGDTQYFGPGTRLTVL.

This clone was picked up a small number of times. Here the CDR3 DNA reads TGTGCCAGCAGCTTGGACGGGGCCTGGGATGGCTACACCTTC. It codes for CASSLDGAWDGYTF. V and J are TRBV11-3 and TRBJ1-2, with a possible D match to TRBD1 (5 bases). The CDR3 is made up of 14 amino acids. Trimming cost V 3 bases and J 6 bases, with 14 bases left between them. Germline V gene sequence: CDR1 SGHNT, CDR2 YENEEA.